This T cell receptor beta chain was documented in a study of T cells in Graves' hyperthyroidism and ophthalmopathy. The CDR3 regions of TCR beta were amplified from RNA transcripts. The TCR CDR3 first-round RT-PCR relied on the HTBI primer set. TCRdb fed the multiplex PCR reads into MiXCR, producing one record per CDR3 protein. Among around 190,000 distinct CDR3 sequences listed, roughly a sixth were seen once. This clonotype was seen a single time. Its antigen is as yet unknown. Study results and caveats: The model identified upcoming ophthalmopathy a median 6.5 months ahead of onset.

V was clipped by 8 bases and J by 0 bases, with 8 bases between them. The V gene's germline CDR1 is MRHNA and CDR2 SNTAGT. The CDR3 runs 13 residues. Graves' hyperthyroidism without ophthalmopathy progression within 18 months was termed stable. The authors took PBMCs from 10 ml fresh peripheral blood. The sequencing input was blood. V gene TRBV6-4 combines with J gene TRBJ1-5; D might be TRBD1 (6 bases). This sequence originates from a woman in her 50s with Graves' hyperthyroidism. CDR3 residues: CASAGDSNQPQHF. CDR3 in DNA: TGTGCCAGCGCAGGGGATAGCAATCAGCCCCAGCATTTT.